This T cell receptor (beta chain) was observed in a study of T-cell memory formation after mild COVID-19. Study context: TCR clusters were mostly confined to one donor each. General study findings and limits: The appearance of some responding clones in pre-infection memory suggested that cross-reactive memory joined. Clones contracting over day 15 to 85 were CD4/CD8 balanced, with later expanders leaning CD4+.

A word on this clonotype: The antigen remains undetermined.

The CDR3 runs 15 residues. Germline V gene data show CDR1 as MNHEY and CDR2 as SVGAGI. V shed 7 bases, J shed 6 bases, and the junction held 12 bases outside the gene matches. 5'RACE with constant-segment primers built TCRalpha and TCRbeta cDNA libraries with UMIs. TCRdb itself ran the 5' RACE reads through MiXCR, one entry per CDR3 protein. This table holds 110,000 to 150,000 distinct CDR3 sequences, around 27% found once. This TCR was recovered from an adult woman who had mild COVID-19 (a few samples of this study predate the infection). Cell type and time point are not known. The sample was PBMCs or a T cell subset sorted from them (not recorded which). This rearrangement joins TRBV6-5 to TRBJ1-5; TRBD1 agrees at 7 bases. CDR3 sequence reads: CASIPRRGLGQPQHF. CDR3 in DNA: TGTGCCAGCATCCCACGGAGGGGGCTTGGTCAGCCCCAGCATTTT.